Below are 7 T cell receptor beta chains sequenced from a single sample in a study of cytomegalovirus exposure and HLA in healthy donors. PCR used 60 Vbeta primers and 13 Jbeta primers. The repertoire was sequenced with immunoSEQ multiplex PCR; TCRdb's copy has only in-frame clones and lacks some. The table includes about 38,000 clones, 80% to 90% detected once. What was sequenced was PBMCs. The origin of the receptors is a woman aged 40-49 years in good health and CMV-seropositive.

The chain has TRBV5-4 and TRBJ2-2, with 10 bases lining up with TRBD1. V gave up 4 bases and J gave up 6 bases; unmatched junction bases: 9. The germline gives CDR1 SGHNT, CDR2 YYREEE (reference sequence). The CDR3 extends over 16 amino acids. The CDR3 DNA reads as TGTGCCAGCAGCCCGGGGACAGGGGCGGCCCCCGGGGAGCTGTTTTTT. This codes for CASSPGTGAAPGELFF.

The chain recombines TRBV6-6 with TRBJ1-1; perhaps TRBD1 as D (6 bases). This CDR3 has 15 amino acids. V dropped 8 bases and J dropped 3 bases, with 19 bases sitting between them. CDR1 is MNHNY and CDR2 is SVGAGI in the germline V gene (reference sequence). CDR3 residues: CASDLRGMRYTEAFF. As DNA, the CDR3 is TGTGCCAGCGACCTCAGGGGCATGAGGTACACTGAAGCTTTCTTT.

This clone has just a few counts. The chain is built from TRBV19 and TRBJ2-7; no reliable D call. V was shortened by 5 bases and J by 4 bases, with 6 bases between the two germline ends. The germline V gene encodes CDR1 LNHDA and CDR2 SQIVND (reference sequence). The CDR3 sequence is 11 residues long. The CDR3 spells CASSPQYEQYF. The CDR3 nucleotides are TGTGCCAGTAGTCCCCAATACGAGCAGTACTTC.

V is TRBV19 and J is TRBJ2-3; 9 bases map to TRBD2. The J segment lost 2 bases and the V segment lost 5 bases, leaving 14 bases of the junction unmatched. In germline, CDR1 is LNHDA, CDR2 SQIVND (reference sequence). CDR3 length: 18 amino acids. Here the CDR3 reads CASSSPPGERGVTDTQYF. DNA of the CDR3: TGTGCCAGTAGTTCCCCCCCCGGGGAGCGGGGGGTCACAGATACGCAGTATTTT. Together with reference TRBV19 and TRBJ2-3, the CDR3 gives the full variable domain: DGGITQSPKYLFRKEGQNVTLSCEQNLNHDAMYWYRQDPGQGLRLIYYSQIVNDFQKGDIAEGYSVSREKKESFPLTVTSAQKNPTAFYLCASSSPPGERGVTDTQYFGPGTRLTVL.

The CDR3 DNA reads as TGTGCCAGCACCACCAGACAGGTTAACTATGGCTACACCTTC. This encodes CASTTRQVNYGYTF. This chain connects TRBV6-5 to TRBJ1-2; D is possibly TRBD1 (6 bases). This CDR3 region has 14 residues. V was trimmed by 7 bases and J by 1 base, leaving 13 bases between them. Germline V gene data show CDR1 as MNHEY and CDR2 as SVGAGI.

This rearrangement joins TRBV10-3 to TRBJ1-2; unclear D gene. CDR1 ENHRY and CDR2 SYGVKD come from the germline V gene. The CDR3 covers 13 residues. Trimming left V 5 bases short and J 4 bases short, with 11 bases between. The CDR3 loop reads CAISPDTAYGYTF. The CDR3 nucleotides read TGTGCCATCAGTCCAGACACCGCCTATGGCTACACCTTC.

The chain employs TRBV6-6 and TRBJ2-5; TRBD2 might be the D (5 bases). Germline CDR1 reads MNHNY; CDR2 reads SVGAGI (reference sequence). This CDR3 is built from 13 residues. V was cut by 2 bases and J by 5 bases, with 9 bases left in between. The CDR3 sequence: CASSYEGMETQYF. CDR3 nucleotides: TGTGCCAGCAGTTACGAGGGTATGGAGACCCAGTACTTC.